Reported below is one T cell receptor beta chain. The repertoire was sequenced with immunoSEQ multiplex PCR; TCRdb's copy has only in-frame clones and lacks some. The table has 45,000 to 55,000 clones, around 78% seen once; the top ten hold approximately 5%. The entry originates in a study of blood T cell repertoires in COVID-19. Germline V gives CDR1 SGHNT, CDR2 YYREEE (reference sequence). The V and J ends lost 0 bases and 7 bases, in that order; junction bases with no gene match: 2. The CDR3 sequence is 13 residues long. The clonotype was recovered from a human donor in a cohort sampled during active COVID-19. V is TRBV5-4 and J is TRBJ1-2, with 8 bases aligning to TRBD1. The specimen sequenced was peripheral blood. The CDR3 nucleotides read TGTGCCAGCAGCTTGGCAGGGGGCGGTGGCTACACCTTC. Translating gives CASSLAGGGGYTF. The entire variable domain, with the rest obtained from reference TRBV5-4 and TRBJ1-2, is as follows: ETGVTQSPTHLIKTRGQQVTLRCSSQSGHNTVSWYQQALGQGPQFIFQYYREEENGRGNFPPRFSGLQFPNYSSELNVNALELDDSALYLCASSLAGGGGYTFGSGTRLTVV.